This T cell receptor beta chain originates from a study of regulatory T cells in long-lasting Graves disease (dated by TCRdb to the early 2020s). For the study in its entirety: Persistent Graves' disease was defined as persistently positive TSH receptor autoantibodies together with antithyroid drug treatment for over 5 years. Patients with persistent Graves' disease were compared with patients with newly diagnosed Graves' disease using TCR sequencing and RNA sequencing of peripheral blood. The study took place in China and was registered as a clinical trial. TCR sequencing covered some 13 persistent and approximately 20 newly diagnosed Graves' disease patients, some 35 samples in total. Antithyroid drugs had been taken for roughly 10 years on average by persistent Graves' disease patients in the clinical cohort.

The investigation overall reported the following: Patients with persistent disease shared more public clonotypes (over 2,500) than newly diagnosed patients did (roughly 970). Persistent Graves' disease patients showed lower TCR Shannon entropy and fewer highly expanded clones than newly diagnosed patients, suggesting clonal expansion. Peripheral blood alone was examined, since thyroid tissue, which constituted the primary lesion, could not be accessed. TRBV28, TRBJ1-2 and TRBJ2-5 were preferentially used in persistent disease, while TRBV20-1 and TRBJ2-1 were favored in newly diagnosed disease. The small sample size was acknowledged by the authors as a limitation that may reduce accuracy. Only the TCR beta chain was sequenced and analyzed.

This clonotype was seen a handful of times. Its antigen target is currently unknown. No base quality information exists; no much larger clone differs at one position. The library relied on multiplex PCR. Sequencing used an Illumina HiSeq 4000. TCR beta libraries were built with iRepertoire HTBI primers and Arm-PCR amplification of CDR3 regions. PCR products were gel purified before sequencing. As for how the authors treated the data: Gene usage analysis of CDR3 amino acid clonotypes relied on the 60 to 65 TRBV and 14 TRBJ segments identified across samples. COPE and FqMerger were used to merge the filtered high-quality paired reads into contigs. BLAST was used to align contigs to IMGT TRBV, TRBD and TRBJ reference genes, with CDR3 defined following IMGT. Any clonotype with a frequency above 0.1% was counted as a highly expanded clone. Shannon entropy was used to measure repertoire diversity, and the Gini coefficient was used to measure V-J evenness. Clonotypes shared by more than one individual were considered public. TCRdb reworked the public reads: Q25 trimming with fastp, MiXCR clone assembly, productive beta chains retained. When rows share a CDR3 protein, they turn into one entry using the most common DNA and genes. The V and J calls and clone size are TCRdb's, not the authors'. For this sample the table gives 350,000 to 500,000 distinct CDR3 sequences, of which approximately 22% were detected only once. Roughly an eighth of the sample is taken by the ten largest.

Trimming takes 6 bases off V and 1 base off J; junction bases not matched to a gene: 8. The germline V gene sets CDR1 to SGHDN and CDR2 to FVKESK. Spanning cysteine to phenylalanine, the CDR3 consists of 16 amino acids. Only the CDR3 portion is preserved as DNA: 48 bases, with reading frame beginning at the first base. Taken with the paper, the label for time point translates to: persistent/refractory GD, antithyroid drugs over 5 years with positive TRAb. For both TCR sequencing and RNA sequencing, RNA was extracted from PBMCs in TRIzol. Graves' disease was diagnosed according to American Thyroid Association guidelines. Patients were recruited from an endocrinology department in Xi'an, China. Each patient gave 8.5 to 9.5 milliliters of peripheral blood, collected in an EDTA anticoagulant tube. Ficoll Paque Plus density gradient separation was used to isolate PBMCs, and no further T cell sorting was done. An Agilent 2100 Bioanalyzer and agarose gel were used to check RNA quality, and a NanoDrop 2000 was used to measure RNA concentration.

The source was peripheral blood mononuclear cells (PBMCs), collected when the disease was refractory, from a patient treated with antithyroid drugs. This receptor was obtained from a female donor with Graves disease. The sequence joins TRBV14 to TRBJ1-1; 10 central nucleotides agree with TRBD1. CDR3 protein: CASRTGTGARNTEAFF. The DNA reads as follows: TGTGCCAGCAGGACCGGGACAGGGGCTCGGAACACTGAAGCTTTCTTT. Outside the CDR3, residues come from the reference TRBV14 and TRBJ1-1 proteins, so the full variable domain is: EAGVTQFPSHSVIEKGQTVTLRCDPISGHDNLYWYRRVMGKEIKFLLHFVKESKQDESGMPNNRFLAERTGGTYSTLKVQPAELEDSGVYFCASRTGTGARNTEAFFGQGTRLTVV.